A single sample gave rise to the 9 T cell receptor beta chains below, sequenced in a study of shared clonotypes between healthy human individuals. Sequenced by immunoSEQ multiplex PCR; TCRdb stores in-frame clones only, minus some. The profile shows approximately 1.4 million clones, 95% to 99% of them singletons. Sequenced sample: naive CD4+ T cells sorted from blood. Subset specified: CD45RA+ positively selected. These receptors were taken from a man younger than 45 in good health.

The chain couples TRBV7-9 to TRBJ1-1; D is unclear. Between the trimmed V and J ends, which lost 6 bases and 0 bases, there was a span of 11 bases. Germline V gene data show CDR1 as SEHNR and CDR2 as FQNEAQ (reference sequence). The CDR3 loop spans 14 amino acids. In nucleotides, the CDR3 is TGTGCCAGCAGTGCTCTCGGCCTGAACACTGAAGCTTTCTTT. Protein sequence: CASSALGLNTEAFF.

The chain uses TRBV30 and TRBJ2-3; D is ambiguous. Deletions cut 0 bases from V and 7 bases from J, with 8 bases between. Per germline, CDR1 GTSNPN and CDR2 SVGIG (reference sequence). CDR3 length: 12 residues. CDR3 DNA: TGTGCCTGGAGTGTACTCATTCATACGCAGTATTTT. Its protein product is CAWSVLIHTQYF.

J is TRBJ2-7 and V is TRBV18; tentative D call: TRBD1 (6 bases). This CDR3 has 14 residues. Germline V gene lookup returns CDR1 KGHSH and CDR2 LQKENI. V lost 6 bases and J lost 7, with 19 bases in between. The CDR3 loop reads CASSLDRSGQEQYF. DNA for the CDR3: TGTGCCAGCTCCCTTGACAGGTCTGGGCAGGAGCAGTACTTC. Drawing the rest from reference TRBV18 and TRBJ2-7, the complete variable domain is NAGVMQNPRHLVRRRGQEARLRCSPMKGHSHVYWYRQLPEEGLKFMVYLQKENIIDESGMPKERFSAEFPKEGPSILRIQQVVRGDSAAYFCASSLDRSGQEQYFGPGTRLTVT.

J is TRBJ1-4 and V is TRBV4-1; TRBD1 matches 9 bases. V trimming: 1 base; J trimming: 4 bases; junction bases outside the gene matches: 1. Germline-derived CDR1 and CDR2 are MGHRA and YSYEKL. The CDR3 is 15 residues long. The DNA for the CDR3 is TGCGCCAGCAGCCAAGTGGGACAGGGTAATGAAAAACTGTTTTTT. This encodes CASSQVGQGNEKLFF.

This clone was detected only a few times. The CDR3 DNA is TGTGCCAGCAGTTACCTTGGGACATCACCTGAAGCTTTCTTT. It codes for CASSYLGTSPEAFF. V is TRBV2 and J is TRBJ1-1, with TRBD1 as a possible D gene (6 bases). Trimming pared 5 bases from V and 6 bases from J, leaving 16 bases between. Germline V gene sequence: CDR1 SNHLY, CDR2 FYNNEI. The CDR3 length is 14 residues.

The rearrangement joins TRBV28 to TRBJ2-7; perhaps TRBD2 as D (6 bases). Germline CDR1 is MDHEN and CDR2 is SYDVKM. This CDR3 spans 12 amino acids. V dropped 6 bases and J dropped 3 bases, with 9 bases sitting between them. The CDR3 sequence: CASRSSVYEQYF. As DNA, the CDR3 is TGTGCCAGCAGGTCTAGCGTCTACGAGCAGTACTTC.

The rearrangement links TRBV7-6 to TRBJ2-2; tentatively, D is TRBD1 or TRBD2 (5 bases each). CDR1 SGHVS and CDR2 FNYEAQ come from the germline V gene. V lost 5 bases, J lost 1 base, and 14 bases lay in between. The CDR3 consists of 16 residues. The CDR3 protein is CASSPRRERNTGELFF. DNA for the CDR3: TGTGCCAGCAGCCCTCGCAGGGAGAGGAACACCGGGGAGCTGTTTTTT.

The chain couples TRBV14 to TRBJ2-2; 7 bases are shared with TRBD2. Looked up from germline, CDR1 is SGHDN and CDR2 is FVKESK. With V trimmed by 0 bases and J by 4 bases, 5 bases remained unmatched. This CDR3 is 16 amino acids long. CDR3 sequence reads: CASSQEVAGLTGELFF. The CDR3 region has the DNA TGTGCCAGCAGCCAAGAGGTAGCGGGTCTCACCGGGGAGCTGTTTTTT.

Only one count was recorded for this clone. The chain joins TRBV29-1 to TRBJ2-3; possibly TRBD1 for D (6 bases). Trimming cost V 7 bases and J 8 bases, with 25 bases left between them. The CDR3 is made up of 15 amino acids. The germline V gene encodes CDR1 SQVTM and CDR2 ANQGSEA. Written as DNA, the CDR3 is TGCAGCGCCACCTGGGACATCCCCTCGATAGGTACGCAGTATTTT. Residues: CSATWDIPSIGTQYF.